This entry features one TCR beta chain sequence. In its sample, this clonotype was seen many times. The antigen it recognizes is unknown. No base qualities exist here, and no much larger clone lies one base off it. Hyperthyroidism was defined as stable when no progression to ophthalmopathy occurred within 18 months of follow-up. Hyperthyroidism patients were newly diagnosed, with disease duration under 2 months, and aged 18 to 65 years. Anyone with other autoimmune diseases, uncontrolled infections, pregnancy or lactation was excluded from the study. Clinical symptoms, serum thyroxine, TRAb, thyroid ultrasound and orbital computed tomography were used for diagnosis. Using Ficoll-Paque density gradient centrifugation, PBMCs were isolated from 9.5 to 10 ml of fresh peripheral blood. Total RNA was extracted using Trizol reagent, and RNA quality was checked on an Agilent 2100 Bioanalyzer. For repertoire sequencing, the TCR beta CDR3 regions were amplified from RNA transcripts. The first round of RT-PCR was done with HTBI primers and the Qiagen OneStep RT-PCR kit, and was followed by a second round of multiplex PCR, then size selection and purification. Libraries were sequenced paired-end with 100 bp reads on an Illumina HiSeq2000. From the authors' description of their analysis: SOAPnuke was used to process the reads, removing any read that contained adapters or uncalled bases, had a mean Phred below 15, or lacked an exact match to the constant primer or identifier. COPE v1.2.5 was used to merge high-quality paired reads. Each unique nucleotide sequence was treated as a clonotype, and MiTCR v1.1 was used to align the clonotypes to the IMGT TRB V, D and J references. The analysis was limited to V-J combinations with a frequency above 0.0001, which together covered over 98% of repertoires. A TCR clonal expansion and chaos score per V-J combination was defined as the ratio of F50 clonal expansion to chaos observed in the TCRdist matrix. Welch's t-statistics and random forest were used to reduce features to more than ten V-J combinations, which were fed into a naive Bayes classifier. The similarity between thyroid and blood repertoires was quantified using the Morisita-Horn index. TCRdb cleaned the public reads at Q25 with fastp, built clones with MiXCR and kept in-frame beta chains. CDR3 protein sequences are deduplicated, and each keeps its most common genes and DNA. The V and J calls were not made by the authors but by TCRdb's processing. The sample records 350,000 to 450,000 distinct CDR3 sequences, around 20% of which are singletons. Clones ranked in the top ten supply around 3% of the sample.

The record originates from a study of Graves' ophthalmopathy and Graves' hyperthyroidism (dated by TCRdb to the late 2010s). Turning to the overall study: Peripheral blood was collected at initial diagnosis, prior to any treatment. To tell Graves' ophthalmopathy apart from Graves' hyperthyroidism, and to predict which patients would progress to ophthalmopathy, the study relied on TCR beta repertoire signatures. In total, some 130 blood samples were TCR-sequenced: approximately 42 ophthalmopathy, 75 hyperthyroidism and some 17 hyperthyroidism-to-ophthalmopathy patients. To explore V-J signatures that distinguish ophthalmopathy from hyperthyroidism, a discovery set of roughly 98 patients was enrolled, made up of 40 to 45 with ophthalmopathy and 57 with stable hyperthyroidism. An independent validation cohort was composed of fewer than 20 hyperthyroidism patients and around 16 patients who later progressed from hyperthyroidism to ophthalmopathy. In roughly 6 hyperthyroidism patients, the T-cell repertoire of thyroid tissue was compared with the T-cell repertoire of blood. Following sample collection, hyperthyroidism patients were given methimazole at a starting dose of 30 mg daily, and ophthalmopathy patients were given high-dose intravenous methylprednisolone. The 90 to 100 discovery patients were randomly split 7:3 into training and test sets. The study at large found these results: Sample size was not predetermined statistically, and investigators were not blinded to group allocation. In validation, the model predicted ophthalmopathy progression with 70.59% sensitivity and 72.22% specificity; some 13 predicted patients were CT-confirmed with GO in a median of around 6 months. The 13-signature model separated ophthalmopathy from stable hyperthyroidism with approximately 90% sensitivity and around 84% specificity in cross-validation, and 80%/75% in the test set. Most of the expanded thyroid clonotypes with a frequency above 0.001 were also detected in blood, and it was suggested that the thyroid immune response may be reflected by blood repertoires.

From its cysteine to its phenylalanine, the CDR3 spans 15 amino acids. Just CDR3 DNA is preserved here, 45 bases in frame from base 1. Trimming at the junction amounts to 6 bases on V and 2 bases on J, and the germline ends lie 16 bases apart. Per the germline V gene, MNHEY is the CDR1 and SVGEGT is the CDR2. The sample was peripheral blood. The TCR originated in a woman between 18 and 29 years old with stable Graves' hyperthyroidism. Donor details come from another sample of the same person, matched by shared clones. The chain employs TRBV6-2 or TRBV6-3 and TRBJ1-2; perhaps TRBD1 is the D gene, with 5 bases matching. The DNA reads as follows: TGTGCCAGCAGAAGAGCAAGAGACAGAAACTATGGCTACACCTTC. Its protein is CASRRARDRNYGYTF.